This T cell receptor (beta chain) appears in the sequencing data of a study of blood T cell repertoires in COVID-19. Study as a whole: Specimens from acute and convalescent COVID-19 originated in the United States, Italy and Spain. PBMCs, B-cell-depleted T cells, or T cells provided the cDNA or gDNA that made up the material.

Germline-derived CDR1 and CDR2 are SGHTS and YDEGEE. Germline trimming cut 2 bases from V and 2 bases from J; bases unmatched to any gene: 3. The CDR3 is made up of 14 amino acids. Authors' methods: Amplification from reference gene primers served as the basis for estimated nucleated cell counts. Data came from immunoSEQ multiplex PCR; TCRdb stores just in-frame clones and leaves some out. V and J calls and clone size are copied from that table; D and trimming were computed from the DNA. The sample records about 69,000 clones, roughly 79% being singletons. The sequencing input was peripheral blood. The V call is TRBV5-8, the J call TRBJ2-7; 8 nucleotides match TRBD1. The receptor's source is a human donor in a cohort sampled during active COVID-19. The CDR3 sequence: CASSLVQGAYEQYF. CDR3 sequence (DNA): TGTGCCAGCAGCTTAGTACAGGGGGCCTACGAGCAGTACTTC. The complete variable domain, with remaining parts taken from reference TRBV5-8 and TRBJ2-7, reads EAGVTQSPTHLIKTRGQQATLRCSPISGHTSVYWYQQALGLGLQFLLWYDEGEERNRGNFPPRFSGRQFPNYSSELNVNALELEDSALYLCASSLVQGAYEQYFGPGTRLTVT.